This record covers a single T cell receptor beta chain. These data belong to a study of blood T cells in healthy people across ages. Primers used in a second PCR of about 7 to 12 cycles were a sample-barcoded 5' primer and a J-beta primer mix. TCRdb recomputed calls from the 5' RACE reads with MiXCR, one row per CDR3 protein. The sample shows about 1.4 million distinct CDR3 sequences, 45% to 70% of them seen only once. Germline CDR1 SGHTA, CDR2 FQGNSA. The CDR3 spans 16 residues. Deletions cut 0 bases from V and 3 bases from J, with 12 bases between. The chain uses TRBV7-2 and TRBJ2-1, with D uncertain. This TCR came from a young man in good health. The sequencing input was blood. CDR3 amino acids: CASSLAIGIDYNEQFF. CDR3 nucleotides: TGTGCCAGCAGCTTAGCTATAGGGATCGACTACAATGAGCAGTTCTTC.